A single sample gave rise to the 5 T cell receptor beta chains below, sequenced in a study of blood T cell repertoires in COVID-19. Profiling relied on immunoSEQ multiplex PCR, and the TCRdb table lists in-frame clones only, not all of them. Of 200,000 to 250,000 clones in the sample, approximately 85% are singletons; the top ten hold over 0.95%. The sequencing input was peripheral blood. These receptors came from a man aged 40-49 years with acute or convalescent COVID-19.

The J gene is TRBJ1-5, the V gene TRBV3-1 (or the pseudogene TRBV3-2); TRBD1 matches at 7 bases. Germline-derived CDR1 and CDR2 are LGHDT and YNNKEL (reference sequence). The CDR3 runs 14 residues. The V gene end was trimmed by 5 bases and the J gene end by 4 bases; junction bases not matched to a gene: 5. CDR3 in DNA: TGTGCCAGCAGCAGAGGGACAGAGAATCAGCCCCAGCATTTT. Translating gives CASSRGTENQPQHF.

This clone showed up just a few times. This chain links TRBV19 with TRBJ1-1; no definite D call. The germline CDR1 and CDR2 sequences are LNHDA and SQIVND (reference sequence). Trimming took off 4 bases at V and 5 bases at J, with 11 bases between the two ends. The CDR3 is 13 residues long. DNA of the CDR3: TGTGCCAGTAGTACGCTGGGAGGGACTGAAGCTTTCTTT. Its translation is CASSTLGGTEAFF.

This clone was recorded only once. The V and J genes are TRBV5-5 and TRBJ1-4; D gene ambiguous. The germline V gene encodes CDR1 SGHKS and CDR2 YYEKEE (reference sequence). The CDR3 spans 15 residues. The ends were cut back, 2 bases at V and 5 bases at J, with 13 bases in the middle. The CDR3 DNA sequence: TGTGCCAGCAGCTTAGAGCCGGGTACCAATGAAAAACTGTTTTTT. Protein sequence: CASSLEPGTNEKLFF.

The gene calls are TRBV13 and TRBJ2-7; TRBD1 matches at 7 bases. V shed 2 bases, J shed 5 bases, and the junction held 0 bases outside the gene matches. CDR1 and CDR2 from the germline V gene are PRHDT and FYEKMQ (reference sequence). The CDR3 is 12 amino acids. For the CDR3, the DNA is TGTGCCAGCAGCTTAACAGGGGACGAGCAGTACTTC. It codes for CASSLTGDEQYF.

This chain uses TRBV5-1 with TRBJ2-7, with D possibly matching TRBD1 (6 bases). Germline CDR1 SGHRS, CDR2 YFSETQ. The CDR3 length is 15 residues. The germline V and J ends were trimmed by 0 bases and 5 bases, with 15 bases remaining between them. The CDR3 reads CASSLAYRDIDEQYF. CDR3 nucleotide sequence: TGCGCCAGCAGCTTGGCGTACAGGGATATAGACGAGCAGTACTTC.